Each of the 7 T cell receptor beta chains below was sequenced from the same sample in a study of shared clonotypes between healthy human individuals. Here immunoSEQ multiplex PCR was the method, and the copy in TCRdb shows in-frame clones only, minus some. The table lists just over 2,000,000 clones, 95% of them singletons, with 0.13% in the top ten. Sequencing used naive CD4+ T cells sorted from blood. The subset was: CD45RA+ positively selected. These receptors all come from a man younger than 35 in good health.

This chain joins TRBV18 and TRBJ1-6; 10 bases agree with TRBD1. Germline CDR1 reads KGHSH; CDR2 reads LQKENI. This CDR3 has 15 amino acids. V was clipped by 5 bases and J by 7 bases; unmatched bases: 5. CDR3 DNA: TGTGCCAGCTCAGCGGGACAGGGGAGGAATTCACCCCTCCACTTT. Amino acid sequence: CASSAGQGRNSPLHF.

Only a few counts were recorded for this clone. The CDR3: CASRTGTGGGRGNQPQHF. The CDR3 nucleotides are TGTGCCAGTAGAACCGGGACAGGGGGAGGAAGGGGCAATCAGCCCCAGCATTTT. V and J are TRBV19 and TRBJ1-5; 11 bases are a match to TRBD1. V trimming: 6 bases; J trimming: 2 bases; junction bases outside the gene matches: 12. The germline V gene has CDR1 LNHDA and CDR2 SQIVND (reference sequence). This CDR3 contains 18 residues.

The genes are TRBV7-2 and TRBJ2-7, with TRBD1 identical over 9 bases. The CDR3 extends over 15 amino acids. Germline CDR1 reads SGHTA; CDR2 reads FQGNSA. Germline trimming cut 6 bases from V and 4 bases from J; bases unmatched to any gene: 10. This chain's CDR3 is CASSLAGDRVYEQYF. The CDR3 DNA reads as TGTGCCAGCAGTCTAGCAGGGGACAGGGTATACGAGCAGTACTTC.

The V and J genes are TRBV6-5 and TRBJ1-3; possibly TRBD1 for D (5 bases). There are 13 residues in the CDR3. Trimming removed 6 bases at V and 13 bases at J, with 19 bases between. Germline assignment: CDR1 MNHEY and CDR2 SVGAGI. The CDR3: CASRSPSTEKIYF. The CDR3 DNA is TGTGCCAGCAGATCACCTTCGACAGAAAAAATATATTTT.

With regard to this clone: The same CDR3 is also encoded by other DNA sequences in this sample. CDR3 sequence (DNA): TGTGCCAGTAGTACCCGAACAGGGAACACTGAAGCTTTCTTT. Protein: CASSTRTGNTEAFF. The chain carries TRBV19 and TRBJ1-1; D is perhaps TRBD1 (5 bases). The CDR3 has 14 amino acids. From germline, CDR1 is LNHDA and CDR2 SQIVND (reference sequence). The ends were cut back, 4 bases at V and 1 base at J, with 10 bases in the middle.

The chain links TRBV19 to TRBJ2-7; 7 nucleotides align to TRBD1. V lost 6 bases to trimming and J lost 6 bases; unmatched junction nucleotides: 14. There are 15 residues in the CDR3. From germline, CDR1 is LNHDA and CDR2 SQIVND (reference sequence). The CDR3, as DNA: TGTGCCAGTAGCGCCCAGGACAGGCAATTCGGCGAGCAGTACTTC. Its translation: CASSAQDRQFGEQYF.

For this clone: The junction does not match germline at one end; this may be a read error. V gene TRBV7-7 combines with J gene TRBJ2-3; 10 bases align to TRBD2. The CDR3 is 15 amino acids. Germline CDR1 and CDR2: SSHAT and FNYEAQ (reference sequence). The CDR3 DNA is TGTGCTAGCAGCTCTAGCGGGAGTCCGACAGATACGCAGTATTTT. Amino acid sequence: CASSSSGSPTDTQYF.